Below, 29 T cell receptor beta chains from the same sample are listed, as sequenced in a study of cytotoxic CD8 clonotypes in ibrutinib-treated CLL (dated by TCRdb to 2020 to 2022). The method behind the library was the immunoSEQ multiplex PCR assay. The table comes from immuneACCESS by way of TCRdb, which keeps in-frame sequences with V and J called. Part of the clones is missing from these tables; in studies checked, under half for an unresolved V gene and the rest for unknown reasons. The sample table records 150,000 or so clones; 80% of these occur just once. The ten largest account for about 7.6% of the sample. The source was PBMCs, collected after 36 months of ibrutinib treatment. The source is a human donor with chronic lymphocytic leukemia.

The CDR3 DNA reads as TGTGCCACCCAATCAACAGGGGATCAGCCCCAGCATTTT. Amino acid sequence: CATQSTGDQPQHF. The V and J genes are TRBV7-9 and TRBJ1-5, with TRBD1 matching over 7 bases. CDR3 length: 13 residues. CDR1 and CDR2 (germline): SEHNR, FQNEAQ (reference sequence). Trimming cost V 10 bases and J 5 bases; bases outside gene matches: 8.

The CDR3 sequence is CASSSRDRGGNTEAFF. In nucleotides, the CDR3 is TGCGCCAGCAGCTCCCGGGACAGGGGGGGAAACACTGAAGCTTTCTTT. The chain recombines TRBV5-1 with TRBJ1-1; 11 bases are a match to TRBD1. The CDR3 consists of 16 residues. The ends lost 3 bases at V and 2 bases at J; junction bases unmatched: 6. CDR1 SGHRS and CDR2 YFSETQ come from the germline V gene. Supplemented by reference TRBV5-1 and TRBJ1-1, the full variable domain reads KAGVTQTPRYLIKTRGQQVTLSCSPISGHRSVSWYQQTPGQGLQFLFEYFSETQRNKGNFPGRFSGRQFSNSRSEMNVSTLELGDSALYLCASSSRDRGGNTEAFFGQGTRLTVV.

On this clone: A read error may account for a junction end that differs from germline. The chain employs TRBV19 and TRBJ1-2; D not certain. The CDR3 totals 12 residues. Germline V gene data show CDR1 as LNHDA and CDR2 as SQIVND (reference sequence). CDR3 DNA: TGTGCCAGTAGTATTGGCGGGAGCGGCTTCACCTTC. Its translation is CASSIGGSGFTF.

The chain has TRBV11-2 and TRBJ1-2; 7 bases fit TRBD1. The germline CDR1 and CDR2 sequences are SGHAT and FQNNGV. Losses at the gene ends were 5 bases for V and 8 bases for J; bases not matched to a gene: 8. The CDR3 has 13 amino acids. The CDR3 sequence is CASSVGTDGGYTF. The CDR3 DNA sequence: TGTGCCAGCAGCGTCGGGACAGATGGGGGCTACACCTTC.

J is TRBJ1-5 and V is TRBV28, with 10 bases that match TRBD1. With V trimmed by 4 bases and J by 7 bases, 7 bases remained unmatched. The CDR3 sequence is 15 residues long. Germline lookup yields CDR1 MDHEN and CDR2 SYDVKM. The CDR3: CASSSGTGAEQPQHF. CDR3 nucleotide sequence: TGTGCCAGCAGTTCTGGGACAGGGGCTGAACAGCCCCAGCATTTT.

The chain employs TRBV4-1 and TRBJ2-7; D remains ambiguous. Germline CDR1 and CDR2: MGHRA and YSYEKL. Trimming took 8 bases from V and 5 from J, leaving 13 bases between them. This CDR3 has 12 amino acids. The CDR3 sequence is CASGGQKNEQYF. In DNA, the CDR3 is TGCGCCAGCGGTGGGCAGAAGAACGAGCAGTACTTC.

The rearrangement uses TRBV9 and TRBJ2-5; the match to TRBD2 covers 12 bases. V lost 0 bases to trimming and J lost 11 bases; unmatched junction nucleotides: 5. The CDR3 has 14 amino acids. Germline lookup yields CDR1 SGDLS and CDR2 YYNGEE. The CDR3, as DNA: TGTGCCAGCAGCGTAGGACTAGCGGGAGAGGAGCAGTACTTC. Protein sequence: CASSVGLAGEEQYF.

This chain links TRBV6-6 with TRBJ2-1, with D maybe TRBD1 (7 bases). The CDR3 has 15 amino acids. The V and J ends lost 5 bases and 2 bases respectively, with 13 bases between them. Germline CDR1 is MNHNY and CDR2 is SVGAGI (reference sequence). For the CDR3, the DNA is TGTGCCAGCAGTATAACAGGGGAGGCCTACAATGAGCAGTTCTTC. Its translation: CASSITGEAYNEQFF.

The chain links TRBV18 to TRBJ2-1, with D perhaps TRBD1 (5 bases). The CDR3 totals 14 residues. The germline gives CDR1 KGHSH, CDR2 LQKENI. The V end was cut by 2 bases, the J end by 6 bases, with 11 bases between. CDR3 coding DNA: TGTGCCAGCTCACCAATGGGGCGATCCAATGAGCAGTTCTTC. Protein sequence: CASSPMGRSNEQFF. Full variable domain (outside the CDR3, taken from reference TRBV18 and TRBJ2-1): NAGVMQNPRHLVRRRGQEARLRCSPMKGHSHVYWYRQLPEEGLKFMVYLQKENIIDESGMPKERFSAEFPKEGPSILRIQQVVRGDSAAYFCASSPMGRSNEQFFGPGTRLTVL.

This clone was observed a few times. The V gene is TRBV5-8, the J gene TRBJ2-7; maybe TRBD2 (6 bases). The V end lost 8 bases, the J end lost 3 bases, and 15 bases lay between the germline ends. The CDR3 contains 13 residues. Per the germline V gene, CDR1 is SGHTS and CDR2 is YDEGEE. CDR3 sequence (DNA): TGTGCCAGTGGGGGGAGCCCCGTCTACGAGCAGTACTTC. As protein: CASGGSPVYEQYF.

V gene TRBV7-9 combines with J gene TRBJ1-4; D uncertain. The CDR3 runs 15 residues. The germline V gene has CDR1 SEHNR and CDR2 FQNEAQ (reference sequence). Between the trimmed V and J ends, which lost 3 bases and 3 bases, there was a span of 11 bases. CDR3 region: CASSFGLSPNEKLFF. The CDR3 region has the DNA TGTGCCAGCAGCTTCGGGCTAAGCCCTAATGAAAAACTGTTTTTT.

V is TRBV7-9 and J is TRBJ1-4; no clear D. The CDR3 has 14 residues. The germline V and J ends were trimmed by 5 bases and 5 bases, with 12 bases remaining between them. Germline CDR1 and CDR2: SEHNR and FQNEAQ (reference sequence). CDR3 bases: TGTGCCAGCAGCCATTTTCCAAAAAATGAAAAACTGTTTTTT. Protein product: CASSHFPKNEKLFF.

The CDR3 DNA reads as TGCGCCAGCAGCTTGGTCGAGCGGGGGGACTACGAGCAGTACTTC. It translates to CASSLVERGDYEQYF. The chain employs TRBV5-1 and TRBJ2-7, with 9 nucleotides matching TRBD2. Trimming took 0 bases from V and 3 from J; bases not matched to a gene: 4. CDR3 length equals 15 residues. Germline CDR1 reads SGHRS; CDR2 reads YFSETQ.

The chain couples TRBV14 to TRBJ1-2; the D is unclear. The ends were cut back, 3 bases at V and 8 bases at J, with 13 bases in the middle. In germline, CDR1 is SGHDN, CDR2 FVKESK. This CDR3 is 13 amino acids long. The CDR3 is CASSHYFSPGYTF. The CDR3 nucleotides are TGTGCCAGCAGCCATTATTTCAGTCCCGGCTACACCTTC.

The chain couples TRBV4-1 to TRBJ2-5; 14 bases fit TRBD2. Germline V gene data show CDR1 as MGHRA and CDR2 as YSYEKL. CDR3 length: 15 residues. V lost 4 bases, J lost 5 bases, and 3 bases stayed unmatched. CDR3 sequence: CASSRLAGGPETQYF. CDR3 sequence (DNA): TGCGCCAGCAGCCGACTAGCGGGGGGGCCGGAGACCCAGTACTTC.

The rearrangement uses TRBV5-1 and TRBJ2-1; either TRBD1 or TRBD2 may supply D (5 bases each). This CDR3 region has 12 residues. Germline values: CDR1 SGHRS, CDR2 YFSETQ. V was cut by 6 bases and J by 4 bases, with 8 bases left in between. CDR3 in amino acids: CASKEGYNEQFF. The CDR3 DNA is TGCGCCAGCAAAGAGGGGTACAATGAGCAGTTCTTC.

The V gene is TRBV13, the J gene TRBJ2-3; 7 bases fit TRBD1. With 4 bases clipped from V and 7 bases from J, the junction kept 11 bases outside the gene matches. Germline loops: CDR1 PRHDT, CDR2 FYEKMQ (reference sequence). This CDR3 is built from 15 residues. CDR3: CASSSIRQGPYTQYF. Written as DNA, the CDR3 is TGTGCCAGCAGCTCAATACGACAGGGACCTTATACGCAGTATTTT.

The chain uses TRBV19 and TRBJ1-2; 9 bases fit TRBD1. The CDR3 runs to 15 residues. The trim removed 4 bases at V and 4 bases at J, leaving 7 bases unmatched. Germline loops: CDR1 LNHDA, CDR2 SQIVND (reference sequence). CDR3 region: CASSRPGQGGYGYTF. The CDR3, as DNA: TGTGCCAGTAGTAGGCCGGGACAGGGTGGCTATGGCTACACCTTC.

The V call is TRBV6-4, the J call TRBJ1-6; the D gene is possibly TRBD1 (5 bases). V was trimmed by 0 bases and J by 7 bases, leaving 10 bases between them. Germline CDR1 is MRHNA and CDR2 is SNTAGT. There are 15 residues in the CDR3. CDR3 DNA sequence: TGTGCCAGCAGTGACTCGATGGGGGACAATTCACCCCTCCACTTT. Translating gives CASSDSMGDNSPLHF.

The chain carries TRBV29-1 and TRBJ1-5; D ambiguous. The ends were cut back, 2 bases at V and 5 bases at J, with 16 bases in the middle. CDR3 length: 15 amino acids. Germline values: CDR1 SQVTM, CDR2 ANQGSEA. This CDR3 is CSVESYTEPDQPQHF. Here the CDR3 DNA reads TGCAGCGTTGAATCTTACACCGAGCCGGATCAGCCCCAGCATTTT.

The chain joins TRBV5-1 to TRBJ1-1; D uncertain. The V end lost 4 bases, the J end lost 4 bases, and 11 bases lay between the germline ends. CDR1 and CDR2 from the germline V gene are SGHRS and YFSETQ. CDR3 length: 13 amino acids. CDR3 region: CASSPSRPTEAFF. The CDR3 DNA reads as TGCGCCAGCAGCCCCTCTAGGCCCACTGAAGCTTTCTTT.

The rearrangement uses TRBV2 and TRBJ1-1; tentatively, D is TRBD1 (6 bases). The V gene lost 6 bases and the J gene lost 1 base, with 12 bases spanning the gap. The germline gives CDR1 SNHLY, CDR2 FYNNEI. This CDR3 is built from 14 residues. The CDR3 reads CASRPGQWNTEAFF. The CDR3 nucleotides read TGTGCCAGCAGGCCTGGACAGTGGAACACTGAAGCTTTCTTT. The variable domain in full, with the rest retrieved from reference TRBV2 and TRBJ1-1, is EPEVTQTPSHQVTQMGQEVILRCVPISNHLYFYWYRQILGQKVEFLVSFYNNEISEKSEIFDDQFSVERPDGSNFTLKIRSTKLEDSAMYFCASRPGQWNTEAFFGQGTRLTVV.

This clone showed up just a few times. The CDR3 sequence: CATSRSVVEAFF. CDR3 DNA: TGTGCCACCTCAAGGTCCGTGGTTGAAGCTTTCTTT. V usage is TRBV2 and J usage is TRBJ1-1; D is unresolved. The CDR3 covers 12 residues. Trimming shortened V by 10 bases and J by 7 bases, and 16 bases separated the two germline ends. Germline V lookup: CDR1 SNHLY, CDR2 FYNNEI.

This rearrangement joins TRBV30 to TRBJ1-2; the match to TRBD1 covers 9 bases. This CDR3 has 14 amino acids. Trimming cost V 2 bases and J 5 bases; bases outside gene matches: 6. Germline lookup yields CDR1 GTSNPN and CDR2 SVGIG (reference sequence). CDR3 in DNA: TGTGCCTGGAGTAGTGGGACAGGGAGGTATGGCTACACCTTC. This encodes CAWSSGTGRYGYTF.

This clone appeared a few times. This chain links TRBV7-9 with TRBJ1-1; D gene uncertain. The CDR3 totals 13 residues. Germline values: CDR1 SEHNR, CDR2 FQNEAQ (reference sequence). Deletions cut 4 bases from V and 0 bases from J, with 6 bases between. CDR3 bases: TGTGCCAGCAGCTCGCAGATGAACACTGAAGCTTTCTTT. Its translation: CASSSQMNTEAFF.

V is TRBV18 and J is TRBJ1-2; possibly TRBD1 for D (5 bases). V was pared by 2 bases and J by 8 bases, with 12 bases between. The CDR3 is 13 residues long. Germline CDR1 is KGHSH and CDR2 is LQKENI. CDR3 DNA: TGTGCCAGCTCACCAGGGCAGGGATACGGCTACACCTTC. Translated: CASSPGQGYGYTF. The full variable domain, completed using reference TRBV18 and TRBJ1-2, is NAGVMQNPRHLVRRRGQEARLRCSPMKGHSHVYWYRQLPEEGLKFMVYLQKENIIDESGMPKERFSAEFPKEGPSILRIQQVVRGDSAAYFCASSPGQGYGYTFGSGTRLTVV.

The chain has TRBV30 and TRBJ1-5; D unresolved. V was pared by 0 bases and J by 2 bases, with 11 bases between. The CDR3 sequence is 15 residues long. Germline CDR1 is GTSNPN and CDR2 is SVGIG (reference sequence). The CDR3 region is CAWSVPTVGNQPQHF. CDR3 bases: TGTGCCTGGAGTGTCCCCACAGTTGGCAATCAGCCCCAGCATTTT. The full variable domain, rest sourced from reference TRBV30 and TRBJ1-5, is SQTIHQWPATLVQPVGSPLSLECTVEGTSNPNLYWYRQAAGRGLQLLFYSVGIGQISSEVPQNLSASRPQDRQFILSSKKLLLSDSGFYLCAWSVPTVGNQPQHFGDGTRLSIL.

The chain links TRBV10-3 to TRBJ2-2, with unresolved D. V gave up 4 bases and J gave up 6 bases, with 6 bases separating them. CDR1 ENHRY and CDR2 SYGVKD come from the germline V gene. The CDR3 runs 12 residues. The DNA of the CDR3 is TGTGCCATCAGTGCCGGACCCGGGGAGCTGTTTTTT. Its protein is CAISAGPGELFF.

The chain couples TRBV2 to TRBJ2-2; the match to TRBD1 covers 8 bases. Per germline, CDR1 SNHLY and CDR2 FYNNEI. Losses at the gene ends were 9 bases for V and 6 bases for J; bases not matched to a gene: 6. This CDR3 contains 13 residues. The CDR3 region is CASLAQGAGELFF. The CDR3 coding sequence is TGTGCCAGTTTAGCACAGGGGGCCGGGGAGCTGTTTTTT. The variable domain in full, with the rest retrieved from reference TRBV2 and TRBJ2-2, is EPEVTQTPSHQVTQMGQEVILRCVPISNHLYFYWYRQILGQKVEFLVSFYNNEISEKSEIFDDQFSVERPDGSNFTLKIRSTKLEDSAMYFCASLAQGAGELFFGEGSRLTVL.